This T cell receptor (beta chain) is from a study of radiation and T cells in renal cell carcinoma. Regarding the study as a whole: No pretreatment tumor biopsies were available for baseline clonotypes. Top tumor clonotypes rose in blood 2 weeks post-radiation, then contracted.

Details on this clone: Its antigen is undetermined.

The table came from immunoSEQ multiplex PCR; TCRdb's copy has only in-frame clones and leaves some out. In the table there are about 150,000 clones, approximately 90% of which are singletons. This sample's time point: blood 2 weeks post-SBRT. Treatment indicated: 15 Gy SBRT to primary tumor, nephrectomy 4 weeks later. Blood was sampled at baseline, 2 weeks and 4 weeks after SBRT. This renal cell carcinoma was of the clear cell type. V was shortened by 6 bases and J by 7 bases, with 15 bases between the two germline ends. CDR1 and CDR2 from the germline V gene are SQVTM and ANQGSEA. This CDR3 has 12 amino acids.

This receptor was identified in a woman in her 50s with renal cell carcinoma. J is TRBJ1-1 and V is TRBV29-1; possible D gene TRBD1, 6 bases. Source: blood, taken from a patient whose treatment included radiotherapy and nephrectomy. CDR3 sequence (DNA): TGCAGCGTCACACGGACAGCTATTGAAGCTTTCTTT. Translated: CSVTRTAIEAFF.